A selection of T cell receptor beta chains follows, all from one sample in a study of blood T cell repertoires in COVID-19. Here immunoSEQ multiplex PCR was the method, and the copy in TCRdb shows in-frame clones only, minus some. Altogether about 140,000 clones are present, 84% being singletons, with the ten largest covering about 3.7%. Sequenced sample: PBMCs or T cells enriched from blood (not recorded which). These receptors came from a woman aged 45-60 years with acute COVID-19. CDR3s include the opening cysteine and the closing phenylalanine or tryptophan. D genes are given only for firm matches. Rows may omit the clone size; those that give it use once, few, many or a size class.

TRBV27	NA	15	TRBJ2-1	TRBD2	TGTGCCAGCAGTTTACTAGCGGGAGTGGGAAATGAGCAGTTCTTC	CASSLLAGVGNEQFF
TRBV27	NA	13	TRBJ1-2	NA	TGTGCCAGCAGTTTATGGTCGGGATATGGCTACACCTTC	CASSLWSGYGYTF
TRBV19	NA	16	TRBJ1-3	TRBD1	TGTGCCAGTAGTTTAGGACAGGGAGTATATGGAAACACCATATATTTT	CASSLGQGVYGNTIYF
TRBV9	NA	13	TRBJ1-1	NA	TGTGCCAGCAGCATGGCAGGGTCCACTGAAGCTTTCTTT	CASSMAGSTEAFF
TRBV6-5	few	14	TRBJ2-7	TRBD1	TGTGCCAGCAGTTCCGAGGGACAGATATACGAGCAGTACTTC	CASSSEGQIYEQYF
TRBV6-5	once	15	TRBJ2-7	TRBD1	TGTGCCAGCAAGGTTCCGGGACAGGGTTCTCACGAGCAGTACTTC	CASKVPGQGSHEQYF
TRBV5-6	NA	18	TRBJ1-3	TRBD1	TGTGCCAGCAGCCTGCGGACAGGCTCGCGACTCGGAGGAAACACCATATATTTT	CASSLRTGSRLGGNTIYF
TRBV30	NA	13	TRBJ1-2	NA	TGTGCCTGGGACCGGGGTGGCTTCTATGGCTACACCTTC	CAWDRGGFYGYTF
TRBV20-1	NA	15	TRBJ1-1	NA	TGCAGTGCTAGTAGGAATTTACATGGCGGGACTGAAGCTTTCTTT	CSASRNLHGGTEAFF
TRBV4-3	NA	14	TRBJ2-3	TRBD2	TGCGCCAGCAGCCAGGGTCTAGCGGGAGGGCCGCAGTATTTT	CASSQGLAGGPQYF
TRBV6-5	NA	14	TRBJ1-2	NA	TGTGCCAGCAGTTACGGGCAGCTCAGCTATGGCTACACCTTC	CASSYGQLSYGYTF
TRBV7-9	NA	16	TRBJ1-2	NA	TGTGCCAGCAGCCTACTCCCAGGGGCTTTTGACTATGGCTACACCTTC	CASSLLPGAFDYGYTF
TRBV21-1	NA	18	TRBJ1-1	NA	TGTGCCAGCAGCAAAATTCCCCCAGGCAGGGGAAAAGACACTGAAGCTTTCTTT	CASSKIPPGRGKDTEAFF
TRBV6-1	NA	14	TRBJ2-1	NA	TGTGCCAGCAGTGAGTCCCAGGGGAGGGATGAGCAGTTCTTC	CASSESQGRDEQFF
TRBV5-1	NA	17	TRBJ2-3	TRBD2	TGCGCCAGCAGCGACGGGGCACTAGCGGGGGTCACAGATACGCAGTATTTT	CASSDGALAGVTDTQYF
TRBV6-4	few	17	TRBJ2-6	NA	TGTGCCAGCAGTGAGGAGGGCCATGGCTCTGGGGCCAACGTCCTGACTTTC	CASSEEGHGSGANVLTF
TRBV5-1	few	14	TRBJ2-2	NA	TGCGCCAGCAGCGAGACAGCGAACACCGGGGAGCTGTTTTTT	CASSETANTGELFF
TRBV27	NA	14	TRBJ2-7	TRBD1	TGTGCCAGCAGTTTATCGGGACAGAGCTACGAGCAGTACTTC	CASSLSGQSYEQYF
TRBV30	NA	19	TRBJ2-1	TRBD2	TGTGCCTGGACTTCGTCGGGACTAGCGGGAGGAATCTCCTACAATGAGCAGTTCTTC	CAWTSSGLAGGISYNEQFF
TRBV4-3	NA	16	TRBJ1-2	NA	TGCGCCAGCAGCCAAGATTGGAGTAACCCTAACTATGGCTACACCTTC	CASSQDWSNPNYGYTF
TRBV5-1	NA	16	TRBJ2-7	NA	TGCGCCAGCAGCTTGAGTAGTGGAGGAGGGAGCGACGAGCAGTACTTC	CASSLSSGGGSDEQYF
TRBV19	NA	16	TRBJ2-1	TRBD2	TGTGCCAGTAGTATAGACGGCGGGAGGGCCAGAAATGAGCAGTTCTTC	CASSIDGGRARNEQFF
TRBV19	NA	12	TRBJ2-2	TRBD1	TGTGCCAGCGACAGGGGCAGCGGGGAGCTGTTTTTT	CASDRGSGELFF
TRBV3-1/TRBV3-2	NA	15	TRBJ2-3	NA	TGTGCCAGCATCAAGGCAGGGGATGCCACAGATACGCAGTATTTT	CASIKAGDATDTQYF
TRBV5-4	NA	12	TRBJ2-1	NA	TGTGCCAGCAGCTTGGCACTCAATGAGCAGTTCTTC	CASSLALNEQFF
TRBV3-1/TRBV3-2	NA	13	TRBJ1-2	TRBD1	TGTGCCAGCAGCCCGGACAGGGGGCTTGGCTACACCTTC	CASSPDRGLGYTF
TRBV7-9	NA	15	TRBJ2-7	NA	TGTGCCAGCACCTTCGGTGGGGACACCTCCTACGAGCAGTACTTC	CASTFGGDTSYEQYF
TRBV11-3	NA	12	TRBJ2-5	NA	TGTGCCAGCAGCCCGGCCGGGGGGACCCAGTACTTC	CASSPAGGTQYF
TRBV27	NA	13	TRBJ2-5	NA	TGTGCCAGCAGTTTAGGCAGGGGAGAGACCCAGTACTTC	CASSLGRGETQYF
TRBV3-1/TRBV3-2	NA	14	TRBJ1-1	TRBD1	TGTGCCAGCAGACCGGGACAGATGAACACTGAAGCTTTCTTT	CASRPGQMNTEAFF
TRBV6-2/TRBV6-3	NA	21	TRBJ2-1	TRBD2	TGTGCCAGCAGTTACTCAATATCTTGGTGGACTAGCGGGTTTAACTACAATGAGCAGTTCTTC	CASSYSISWWTSGFNYNEQFF
TRBV25-1	NA	18	TRBJ2-2	TRBD2	TGTGCCAGCAGTCAGCCAGGGACTAGCGGGAGTATGGGCGGGGAGCTGTTTTTT	CASSQPGTSGSMGGELFF
TRBV5-4	NA	15	TRBJ2-7	TRBD1	TGTGCCAGCAGCGGGGGACAGGGGCAGGGCTACGAGCAGTACTTC	CASSGGQGQGYEQYF
TRBV19	NA	14	TRBJ2-3	NA	TGTGCCAGTAGTCGTGACAGTAGCACAGATACGCAGTATTTT	CASSRDSSTDTQYF
TRBV7-6	NA	13	TRBJ2-1	NA	TGTGCCAGCAGCTCGAAGCCCTTTGATGAGCAGTTCTTC	CASSSKPFDEQFF
TRBV5-1	NA	16	TRBJ1-6	NA	TGCGCCAGCAGTCGAGCTGGTCCCCCGGCGGATTCACCCCTCCACTTT	CASSRAGPPADSPLHF
TRBV11-2	NA	13	TRBJ1-5	NA	TGTGCCAGCAGCTTAAATCTCAATCAGCCCCAGCATTTT	CASSLNLNQPQHF
TRBV5-6	NA	19	TRBJ2-3	TRBD2	TGTGCCAGCAGCTTTCGACTAGCGGGAGGGGCCCCCCCGGGAGATACGCAGTATTTT	CASSFRLAGGAPPGDTQYF
TRBV19	NA	15	TRBJ2-2	NA	TGTGCCAGTAGAGCCGGGACAACGAACACCGGGGAGCTGTTTTTT	CASRAGTTNTGELFF
TRBV7-8	once	17	TRBJ2-7	TRBD2	TGTGCCAGCAGCCGAGTGGCTAGCGGGAGTAGCTCCTACGAGCAGTACTTC	CASSRVASGSSSYEQYF
TRBV19	once	16	TRBJ1-1	NA	TGTGCCAGTAGTCCTAGGACCCCCATGAGGGACACTGAAGCTTTCTTT	CASSPRTPMRDTEAFF
TRBV28	once	15	TRBJ2-2	TRBD2	TGTGCCAGCAGCTCCCGACTAGCGGACACCGGGGAGCTGTTTTTT	CASSSRLADTGELFF
TRBV4-1	once	16	TRBJ2-1	NA	TGCGCCAGCAGCCAAGAGGGCTACGTAGTCGACAATGAGCAGTTCTTC	CASSQEGYVVDNEQFF
TRBV28	NA	12	TRBJ2-7	NA	TGTGCCAGCGGAGTTTTCGGGACTCCGCAGTACTTC	CASGVFGTPQYF
TRBV2	NA	11	TRBJ2-7	NA	TGTGTCGTTAAACAGGGCTACGAGCAGTACTTC	CVVKQGYEQYF
TRBV4-3	NA	19	TRBJ2-2	TRBD2	TGCGCCAGCAGCCAAGCGATACTAGCGGGAGGGCCTAACACCGGGGAGCTGTTTTTT	CASSQAILAGGPNTGELFF
TRBV15	NA	14	TRBJ1-3	TRBD1	TGTGCCACCAGTACAGGACAGGAGGGAAACACCATATATTTT	CATSTGQEGNTIYF
TRBV2	NA	14	TRBJ1-5	TRBD1	TGTGCCAGCAGTGAACAGGGGGTGGCTCAGCCCCAGCATTTT	CASSEQGVAQPQHF
TRBV24-1	once	14	TRBJ2-2	NA	TGTGCCACCAGTGTGGCAGCGAACACCGGGGAGCTGTTTTTT	CATSVAANTGELFF
TRBV19	NA	16	TRBJ2-1	NA	TGTGCCAGTAGTATAGTTAGGGGAAGCTCCTACAATGAGCAGTTCTTC	CASSIVRGSSYNEQFF
TRBV4-1	NA	14	TRBJ2-2	NA	TGCGCCAGCAGCCAAGAACCGGGGGCCGGGGAGCTGTTTTTT	CASSQEPGAGELFF
TRBV4-2	NA	17	TRBJ1-4	NA	TGTGCCAGCAGCCAACAACAGGAGGGCCGCCGAGGTGAAAAACTGTTTTTT	CASSQQQEGRRGEKLFF
TRBV5-5	NA	15	TRBJ1-4	NA	TGTGCCAGCAGCCCCGCCGGGGAGACTAATGAAAAACTGTTTTTT	CASSPAGETNEKLFF
TRBV9	many	16	TRBJ2-2	TRBD2	TGTGCCAGCAGCGTCTCCGGGACTAGCGGGTGGGAGGAGCTGTTTTTT	CASSVSGTSGWEELFF
TRBV3-1/TRBV3-2	NA	15	TRBJ2-5	TRBD1	TGTGCCAGCAGCCAAGAAGGGCGGACAGGGCAGACCCAGTACTTC	CASSQEGRTGQTQYF
TRBV2	NA	17	TRBJ2-5	TRBD2	TGTGCCAGCAGTGAATGGACTAGCGGGGGCCAGGGCGGGACCCAGTACTTC	CASSEWTSGGQGGTQYF
TRBV11-3	NA	16	TRBJ2-2	TRBD1	TGTGCCAGCAGCCCCCCGACAGGGTCAGGCACCGGGGAGCTGTTTTTT	CASSPPTGSGTGELFF
TRBV9	once	14	TRBJ1-3	NA	TGTGCCAGCAGCCATTCGGGGAAGGGAAACACCATATATTTT	CASSHSGKGNTIYF
TRBV7-9	NA	13	TRBJ1-1	NA	TGTGCCAGCAGCCCAACAGCAAACACTGAAGCTTTCTTT	CASSPTANTEAFF
TRBV11-2	NA	15	TRBJ1-1	TRBD1	TGTGCCAGCAGCTTAGCAGGGACAGCTAACACTGAAGCTTTCTTT	CASSLAGTANTEAFF